Below are 8 T cell receptor beta chains sequenced from a single sample in a study of T cells in Graves' hyperthyroidism and ophthalmopathy. RNA transcripts yielded amplified TCR beta CDR3 regions. First-round RT-PCR of the TCR CDR3 relied on the HTBI primer set. TCRdb reprocessed the multiplex PCR reads via MiXCR and lists one record per CDR3 protein. The top ten hold roughly 18% of the sample, which has about 530,000 distinct CDR3 sequences, more than 15% seen once. Sequencing was done on a sample of blood. All receptors come from a woman younger than 35 with Graves' ophthalmopathy.

This clonotype was detected ten times or more. This chain links TRBV7-9 with TRBJ2-1; D is possibly TRBD1 (7 bases). There are 16 residues in the CDR3. V was trimmed by 4 bases and J by 1 base, leaving 14 bases between them. In germline, CDR1 is SEHNR, CDR2 FQNEAQ (reference sequence). The CDR3 DNA sequence: TGTGCCAGCAGCTCCCAACAGGGGAGGTCCTACAATGAGCAGTTCTTC. Amino acid sequence: CASSSQQGRSYNEQFF.

V and J are TRBV5-1 and TRBJ2-7, with a possible D match to TRBD1 (5 bases). The CDR3 loop spans 13 amino acids. V was trimmed by 5 bases and J by 2 bases, leaving 11 bases between them. Germline-derived CDR1 and CDR2 are SGHRS and YFSETQ. The CDR3 here is CASRYDSTYEQYF. CDR3 sequence (DNA): TGCGCCAGCAGATACGACAGTACCTACGAGCAGTACTTC.

This clonotype was observed at least ten times. V is TRBV27 and J is TRBJ1-1; D unclear. CDR1 and CDR2 from the germline V gene are MNHEY and SMNVEV (reference sequence). This CDR3 is built from 14 residues. The V end was cut by 7 bases, the J end by 6 bases, with 18 bases between. The CDR3 loop reads CASTQTGLSSEAFF. The CDR3 coding sequence is TGTGCCAGCACCCAGACGGGTTTGTCCTCTGAAGCTTTCTTT.

This clonotype was observed at least ten times. This sequence joins TRBV7-3 and TRBJ2-1; 9 bases agree with TRBD2. Trimming removed 3 bases from V and 2 bases from J; junction bases left unmatched: 5. CDR3 length equals 16 residues. Germline CDR1 is SGHTA and CDR2 is FQGTGA. CDR3 protein: CASSFGGLAPYNEQFF. The CDR3 DNA follows: TGTGCCAGCAGCTTTGGAGGACTAGCGCCCTACAATGAGCAGTTCTTC.

J is TRBJ2-3 and V is TRBV10-2, with 15 nucleotides matching TRBD2. This CDR3 comprises 14 residues. V lost 3 bases and J lost 11; bases outside the gene matches: 3. Germline CDR1 and CDR2: WSHSY and SAAADI. Written as DNA, the CDR3 is TGCGCCAGCAGTGACTCGGGACTAGCGGGGGGGCAGTATTTT. It is translated as CASSDSGLAGGQYF.

The chain employs TRBV30 and TRBJ2-7; 10 bases fit TRBD1. The CDR3 contains 14 residues. The germline gives CDR1 GTSNPN, CDR2 SVGIG (reference sequence). V gave up 5 bases and J gave up 3 bases; unmatched junction bases: 7. Here the CDR3 DNA reads TGTGCCTGGGACGGCGGGACAGGGGACTACGAGCAGTACTTC. Its protein is CAWDGGTGDYEQYF. Together with reference TRBV30 and TRBJ2-7, the CDR3 gives the full variable domain: SQTIHQWPATLVQPVGSPLSLECTVEGTSNPNLYWYRQAAGRGLQLLFYSVGIGQISSEVPQNLSASRPQDRQFILSSKKLLLSDSGFYLCAWDGGTGDYEQYFGPGTRLTVT.

The CDR3 region is CASRQAGVAETQYF. Written as DNA, the CDR3 is TGTGCCAGCAGACAAGCGGGAGTGGCGGAGACCCAGTACTTC. The J gene is TRBJ2-5, the V gene TRBV12-3 or TRBV12-4; 8 nucleotides line up with TRBD2. This CDR3 is 14 amino acids long. Losses at the gene ends were 6 bases for V and 5 bases for J; bases not matched to a gene: 8.

V and J are TRBV28 and TRBJ2-1; TRBD2 agrees at 11 bases. The junction had 1 base not matched to a gene; V was cut back by 4 bases and J by 2 bases. The CDR3 loop spans 15 amino acids. Germline loops: CDR1 MDHEN, CDR2 SYDVKM. The CDR3 DNA reads TGTGCCAGCAGTTCTAGCGGGGGGCCCTACAATGAGCAGTTCTTC. Translated, it gives CASSSSGGPYNEQFF.